These 26 T cell receptor beta chains were all obtained from the same sample, sequenced in a study of blood T cell repertoires in COVID-19. Only in-frame clones appear in the TCRdb table, and some are missing; sequencing was by immunoSEQ multiplex PCR. The sample shows 70,000 to 100,000 clones, roughly 89% of them seen only once. Sequenced material: peripheral blood. These TCRs come from a woman aged 80 or over with active or convalescent COVID-19.

The genes are TRBV27 and TRBJ1-4; TRBD1 might be the D (5 bases). Germline-derived CDR1 and CDR2 are MNHEY and SMNVEV (reference sequence). The CDR3 sequence is 14 residues long. Between the trimmed V and J ends, which lost 8 bases and 8 bases, there was a span of 18 bases. CDR3 DNA sequence: TGTGCCAGCGGACCTCACGGGCAGGGAGAAAAACTGTTTTTT. Amino acids: CASGPHGQGEKLFF.

The chain joins TRBV5-6 to TRBJ2-5; D ambiguous. There are 13 residues in the CDR3. Trimming took off 0 bases at V and 5 bases at J, with 8 bases between the two ends. Germline V gene lookup returns CDR1 SGHDT and CDR2 YYEEEE. DNA for the CDR3: TGTGCCAGCAGCTTGGGGGCTCGGGAGACCCAGTACTTC. Encoded protein: CASSLGARETQYF.

This chain joins TRBV20-1 and TRBJ2-3, with 9 bases fitting TRBD2. In germline, CDR1 is DFQATT, CDR2 SNEGSKA (reference sequence). Unmatched junction bases numbered 9, after V lost 3 bases and J lost 5 bases. This CDR3 region has 15 residues. As DNA, the CDR3 is TGCAGTGCTAGTATGGCGGGAGGGCCTGGAGATACGCAGTATTTT. Its protein is CSASMAGGPGDTQYF.

The chain is built from TRBV20-1 and TRBJ1-2; no definite D call. V lost 3 bases to trimming and J lost 6 bases, with 14 bases between them. The germline gives CDR1 DFQATT, CDR2 SNEGSKA (reference sequence). The CDR3 length is 13 residues. Here the CDR3 DNA reads TGCAGTGCTAGTCTAAGCCAGACTCATGGCTACACCTTC. Protein: CSASLSQTHGYTF.

This chain links TRBV28 with TRBJ1-2; D is perhaps TRBD1 (6 bases). The ends were cut back, 4 bases at V and 5 bases at J, with 11 bases in the middle. CDR3 size: 13 residues. The germline V gene encodes CDR1 MDHEN and CDR2 SYDVKM. CDR3 region: CASSSGHPYGYTF. The CDR3 nucleotides are TGTGCCAGCAGTTCGGGACATCCATATGGCTACACCTTC.

The chain joins TRBV2 to TRBJ2-7; 9 bases align to TRBD1. With 6 bases clipped from V and 0 bases from J, the junction kept 12 bases outside the gene matches. The CDR3 runs to 17 residues. CDR1 is SNHLY, CDR2 FYNNEI, per germline. In nucleotides, the CDR3 is TGTGCCAGCAGCTTGAGGCTAGGGACAGGGAGCTCCTACGAGCAGTACTTC. It is translated as CASSLRLGTGSSYEQYF.

This sequence joins TRBV5-1 and TRBJ2-1, with 9 bases that match TRBD1. V dropped 5 bases and J dropped 8; count of bases not matched to a gene: 8. The germline CDR1 and CDR2 sequences are SGHRS and YFSETQ. The CDR3 consists of 14 residues. The CDR3 here is CASSAGQGIHEQFF. CDR3 bases: TGCGCCAGCAGTGCAGGACAGGGGATCCATGAGCAGTTCTTC.

The J gene is TRBJ1-1, the V gene TRBV11-3; D gene ambiguous. Per germline, CDR1 SGHNT and CDR2 YENEEA. The CDR3 sequence is 13 residues long. V was trimmed by 1 base and J by 11 bases, leaving 14 bases between them. The CDR3 protein is CASSLGGELGAFF. The CDR3 nucleotides read TGTGCCAGCAGCTTAGGCGGGGAACTGGGGGCTTTCTTT.

J is TRBJ2-7 and V is TRBV6-5; 7 bases are shared with TRBD1. Germline assignment: CDR1 MNHEY and CDR2 SVGAGI. The trim removed 7 bases at V and 1 base at J, leaving 7 bases unmatched. The CDR3 loop spans 14 amino acids. The CDR3, as DNA: TGTGCCAGCACCAAAGACAGGGTGTCCTACGAGCAGTACTTC. Its protein is CASTKDRVSYEQYF.

This chain links TRBV7-6 with TRBJ2-5; D is possibly TRBD1 (6 bases). The ends were cut back, 4 bases at V and 4 bases at J, with 10 bases in the middle. The CDR3 loop spans 13 amino acids. Germline CDR1 SGHVS, CDR2 FNYEAQ. The CDR3 region is CASSSTGTETQYF. CDR3 in DNA: TGTGCCAGCAGCTCCACAGGGACAGAGACCCAGTACTTC.

The gene calls are TRBV6-5 and TRBJ2-7; D might be TRBD2 (5 bases). V gave up 8 bases and J gave up 0 bases, with 14 bases separating them. Germline lookup yields CDR1 MNHEY and CDR2 SVGAGI. The CDR3 consists of 14 residues. CDR3 sequence: CASLTTGGSYEQYF. The CDR3 DNA sequence: TGTGCCAGCCTTACGACTGGAGGCTCCTACGAGCAGTACTTC.

The gene calls are TRBV27 and TRBJ2-5, with D tentatively TRBD2 (6 bases). Germline-derived CDR1 and CDR2 are MNHEY and SMNVEV (reference sequence). The CDR3 extends over 16 amino acids. Deletions cut 6 bases from V and 1 base from J, with 18 bases between. The CDR3 reads CASSPLLTRPQETQYF. The CDR3 region has the DNA TGTGCCAGCAGCCCCCTCCTGACTAGGCCCCAAGAGACCCAGTACTTC.

The V call is TRBV5-1, the J call TRBJ2-1; D unclear. The germline V gene has CDR1 SGHRS and CDR2 YFSETQ. The CDR3 sequence is 13 residues long. Trimming took off 0 bases at V and 5 bases at J, with 6 bases between the two ends. The CDR3 spells CASSLGANNEQFF. The DNA for the CDR3 is TGCGCCAGCAGCTTGGGGGCCAACAATGAGCAGTTCTTC.

The chain has TRBV9 and TRBJ2-5, with 14 positions matching TRBD2. This CDR3 spans 17 amino acids. V was pared by 3 bases and J by 3 bases, with 7 bases of the junction left unmatched. Germline-derived CDR1 and CDR2 are SGDLS and YYNGEE. This chain's CDR3 is CASSGLAGGPREETQYF. CDR3 nucleotides: TGTGCCAGCAGCGGACTAGCGGGAGGGCCAAGGGAAGAGACCCAGTACTTC.

The chain is built from TRBV27 and TRBJ2-5; the match to TRBD1 covers 8 bases. The CDR3 has 14 amino acids. Germline CDR1 and CDR2: MNHEY and SMNVEV (reference sequence). The ends lost 6 bases at V and 7 bases at J; junction bases unmatched: 10. In nucleotides, the CDR3 is TGTGCCAGCAGCGAGGACAGGGCAGGGGGGACCCAGTACTTC. This codes for CASSEDRAGGTQYF.

This chain links TRBV18 with TRBJ2-1, with D tentatively TRBD2 (6 bases). Trimming removed 3 bases at V and 0 bases at J, with 12 bases between. In germline, CDR1 is KGHSH, CDR2 LQKENI. This CDR3 is 16 amino acids long. CDR3 bases: TGTGCCAGCTCACCTGGGACTGTTAGCTCCTACAATGAGCAGTTCTTC. Its translation: CASSPGTVSSYNEQFF.

This rearrangement joins TRBV28 to TRBJ2-2, with TRBD1 matching 8 bases. Germline CDR1 MDHEN, CDR2 SYDVKM. The V segment lost 10 bases and the J segment 0 bases; nucleotides outside the gene matches: 4. The CDR3 totals 14 residues. The CDR3 nucleotides are TGTGCCACCAACAGGGGGTCGAACACCGGGGAGCTGTTTTTT. Its protein is CATNRGSNTGELFF.

Written as DNA, the CDR3 is TGTGCCAGCAGCCCTCGGACAGGGGCCCTTAACACTGAAGCTTTCTTT. The encoded protein is CASSPRTGALNTEAFF. This chain uses TRBV7-9 with TRBJ1-1; the match to TRBD1 covers 9 bases. Germline values: CDR1 SEHNR, CDR2 FQNEAQ (reference sequence). The trim removed 5 bases at V and 2 bases at J, leaving 9 bases unmatched. This CDR3 has 16 residues.

This chain joins TRBV4-3 and TRBJ1-2; no clear D. Germline loops: CDR1 LGHNA, CDR2 YSLEER. Trimming cost V 0 bases and J 4 bases, with 6 bases left between them. This CDR3 is built from 13 residues. CDR3 in DNA: TGCGCCAGCAGCCAAGATCGCGGCTATGGCTACACCTTC. The encoded protein is CASSQDRGYGYTF.

The chain carries TRBV19 and TRBJ2-2; D possibly corresponds to TRBD2 (5 bases). CDR3 length: 13 residues. Germline V CDR1 and CDR2: LNHDA, SQIVND (reference sequence). V lost 4 bases and J 5 bases, leaving 8 bases between the germline ends. The CDR3 loop reads CASSTGLTGELFF. CDR3 coding DNA: TGTGCCAGTAGTACCGGACTGACCGGGGAGCTGTTTTTT.

The rearrangement links TRBV5-1 to TRBJ2-3; 10 bases fit TRBD2. After removal of 4 bases from V and 3 bases from J, the junction contained 8 bases not matched to a gene. The CDR3 has 16 residues. Germline V lookup: CDR1 SGHRS, CDR2 YFSETQ. CDR3: CASSKPLAGETDTQYF. CDR3 nucleotide sequence: TGCGCCAGCAGCAAACCCCTAGCGGGAGAAACAGATACGCAGTATTTT.

V gene TRBV7-6 combines with J gene TRBJ1-4; TRBD1 matches at 8 bases. Germline CDR1 is SGHVS and CDR2 is FNYEAQ. V was pared by 5 bases and J by 4 bases, with 9 bases of the junction left unmatched. The CDR3 consists of 16 residues. The DNA of the CDR3 is TGTGCCAGCAGCCCAGGGGGCCGGACAGATAATGAAAAACTGTTTTTT. It specifies CASSPGGRTDNEKLFF.

The chain is built from TRBV2 and TRBJ2-1; 10 nucleotides line up with TRBD2. Unmatched junction bases numbered 7, after V lost 2 bases and J lost 3 bases. Germline CDR1 and CDR2: SNHLY and FYNNEI. The CDR3 sequence is 17 residues long. CDR3 sequence (DNA): TGTGCCAGCAGTGAACTGCAAGCGGGGGGGATCTACAATGAGCAGTTCTTC. This codes for CASSELQAGGIYNEQFF.

This clone occurred a few times. This sequence joins TRBV7-2 and TRBJ2-5, with D unresolved. With 3 bases removed from V and 5 bases from J, the gap between germline ends came to 4 bases. Germline V gene lookup returns CDR1 SGHTA and CDR2 FQGNSA. This CDR3 has 11 amino acids. The CDR3, as DNA: TGTGCCAGCAGCTTCGGGGAGACCCAGTACTTC. Translating gives CASSFGETQYF.

The rearrangement links TRBV28 to TRBJ1-5, with unresolved D. Per the germline V gene, CDR1 is MDHEN and CDR2 is SYDVKM. V was shortened by 3 bases and J by 1 base, with 10 bases between the two germline ends. The CDR3 is 15 residues long. The CDR3 loop is CASSFTSGSNQPQHF. The DNA for the CDR3 is TGTGCCAGCAGTTTTACCTCCGGGAGCAATCAGCCCCAGCATTTT.

This chain uses TRBV28 with TRBJ1-1, with 8 bases fitting TRBD1. CDR1 MDHEN and CDR2 SYDVKM come from the germline V gene. The length of the CDR3 is 13 residues. Trimming at V came to 6 bases and at J to 4 bases, leaving 4 bases not matched to a gene. CDR3: CASRKTGATEAFF. The DNA for the CDR3 is TGTGCCAGCAGAAAGACAGGGGCCACTGAAGCTTTCTTT.